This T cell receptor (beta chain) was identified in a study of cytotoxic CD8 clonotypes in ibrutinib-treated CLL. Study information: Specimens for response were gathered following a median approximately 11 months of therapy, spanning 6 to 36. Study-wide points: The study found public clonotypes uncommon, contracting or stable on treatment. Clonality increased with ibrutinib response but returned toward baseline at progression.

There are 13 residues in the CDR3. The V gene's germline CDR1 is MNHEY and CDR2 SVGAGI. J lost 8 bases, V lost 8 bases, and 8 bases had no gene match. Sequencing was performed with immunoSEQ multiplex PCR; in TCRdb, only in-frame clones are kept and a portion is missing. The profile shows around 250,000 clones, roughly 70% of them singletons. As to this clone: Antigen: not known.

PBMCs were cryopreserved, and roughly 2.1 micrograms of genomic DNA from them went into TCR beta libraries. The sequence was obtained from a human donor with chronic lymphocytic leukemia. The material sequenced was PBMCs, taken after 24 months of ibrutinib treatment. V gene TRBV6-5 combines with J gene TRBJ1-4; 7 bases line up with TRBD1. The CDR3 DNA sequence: TGTGCCAGCTGCGCCAGGGGGAGGGAAAAACTGTTTTTT. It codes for CASCARGREKLFF.